This passage covers 10 T cell receptor beta chains from one sample sequenced in a study of T cell repertoires in cytomegalovirus infection. Their antigen targets remain unknown. TCRdb recomputed calls from the reads with MiXCR, one row per CDR3 protein. The sample contains approximately 49,000 distinct CDR3 sequences, around 20% of which appear only once. This material consisted of CD8+ T cells from cultured PBMCs, taken from culture after CMV antigen stimulation. The receptors were gathered from a human donor in good health (CMV status not recorded). Some clones in this sample may be carry-over from other donors' samples.

This clonotype was recorded at least ten times. The chain combines TRBV6-2 or TRBV6-3 with TRBJ2-2; D gene unclear. The V gene lost 6 bases and the J gene lost 4 bases, with 6 bases spanning the gap. CDR1 is MNHEY and CDR2 is SVGEGT in the germline V gene. This CDR3 contains 12 residues. The CDR3 is CASSVLTGELFF. CDR3 DNA: TGTGCCAGCAGCGTCCTCACCGGGGAGCTGTTTTTT.

V usage is TRBV7-2 and J usage is TRBJ2-2; the D gene is possibly TRBD2 (5 bases). The CDR3 runs to 14 residues. Per the germline V gene, CDR1 is SGHTA and CDR2 is FQGNSA. Between the trimmed V and J ends, which lost 4 bases and 4 bases, there was a span of 10 bases. The CDR3 coding sequence is TGTGCCAGCAGCTCCTCGGGGAGCACCGGGGAGCTGTTTTTT. It encodes CASSSSGSTGELFF.

This clonotype was picked up a small number of times. The junction departs from germline at one end; a sequencing error may be responsible. V is TRBV27 and J is TRBJ2-7; D gene uncertain. The CDR3 spans 13 residues. Germline V gene lookup returns CDR1 MNHEY and CDR2 SMNVEV (reference sequence). The chain's CDR3 is CASSPRPSNEQYF. The CDR3 nucleotides are TGTGCCAGCAGTCCGAGACCCTCCAACGAGCAGTACTTC.

The V call is TRBV7-2, the J call TRBJ2-7; D may be TRBD2 (5 bases). Germline CDR1 and CDR2: SGHTA and FQGNSA. V was cut by 4 bases and J by 2 bases, with 12 bases left in between. This CDR3 is 14 amino acids long. CDR3 DNA sequence: TGTGCCAGCAGCTGGGCGCCCGGGGCCTACGAGCAGTACTTC. Translation gives CASSWAPGAYEQYF.

This clonotype was detected a few times. The V call is TRBV6-2 or TRBV6-3, the J call TRBJ2-1; 8 bases match TRBD2. V was pared by 6 bases and J by 10 bases, with 11 bases of the junction left unmatched. Germline CDR1 reads MNHEY; CDR2 reads SVGEGT. CDR3 length equals 14 residues. CDR3: CASSPHDKRGEQFF. CDR3 coding DNA: TGTGCCAGCAGCCCACACGACAAGCGGGGGGAGCAGTTCTTC.

This clonotype appeared a few times. This chain uses TRBV19 with TRBJ2-2; TRBD1 matches 9 bases. The CDR3 has 16 residues. Germline CDR1 and CDR2: LNHDA and SQIVND (reference sequence). Germline trimming cut 7 bases from V and 3 bases from J; bases unmatched to any gene: 9. The CDR3 is CASTKNRGQDTGELFF. The DNA of the CDR3 is TGTGCCAGTACCAAAAACAGGGGGCAAGACACCGGGGAGCTGTTTTTT.

This clonotype was picked up many times. The rearrangement links TRBV28 to TRBJ2-6; TRBD1 might be the D (5 bases). The CDR3 is 16 residues long. Germline V gene lookup returns CDR1 MDHEN and CDR2 SYDVKM. Trimming took off 3 bases at V and 0 bases at J, with 9 bases between the two ends. CDR3 nucleotide sequence: TGTGCCAGCAGTTTGCTCAGGGACTCTGGGGCCAACGTCCTGACTTTC. Amino acid sequence: CASSLLRDSGANVLTF.

Sample share makes this clonotype medium-sized (0.01 to 0.1%). The chain links TRBV7-8 to TRBJ2-1, with 9 nucleotides matching TRBD2. The V gene's germline CDR1 is SGHVS and CDR2 FQNEAQ. The CDR3 is 15 amino acids. Trimming removed 5 bases from V and 3 bases from J; junction bases left unmatched: 5. The CDR3, as DNA: TGTGCCAGCAGCCCTAAAGCGGGAGGCTACAATGAGCAGTTCTTC. It encodes CASSPKAGGYNEQFF.

This clonotype was seen only a few times. CDR3 bases: TGTGCCAGCAGCTTAGAGGGAACCCGGGACACCTTCAATCAGCCCCAGCATTTT. Translating it yields CASSLEGTRDTFNQPQHF. The V and J genes are TRBV11-2 and TRBJ1-5, with D possibly being TRBD1 (6 bases). CDR1 is SGHAT, CDR2 FQNNGV, per germline. There are 18 residues in the CDR3. Trimming stripped 0 bases from V and 3 bases from J, with 18 bases between.

The chain carries TRBV11-2 and TRBJ2-7; tentatively, D is TRBD1 (6 bases). The ends were cut back, 5 bases at V and 2 bases at J, with 13 bases in the middle. Germline V gene lookup returns CDR1 SGHAT and CDR2 FQNNGV. The CDR3 is made up of 14 amino acids. The CDR3 bases are TGTGCCAGCAGCCGGGGACACTTGGCCTACGAGCAGTACTTC. Its protein is CASSRGHLAYEQYF.